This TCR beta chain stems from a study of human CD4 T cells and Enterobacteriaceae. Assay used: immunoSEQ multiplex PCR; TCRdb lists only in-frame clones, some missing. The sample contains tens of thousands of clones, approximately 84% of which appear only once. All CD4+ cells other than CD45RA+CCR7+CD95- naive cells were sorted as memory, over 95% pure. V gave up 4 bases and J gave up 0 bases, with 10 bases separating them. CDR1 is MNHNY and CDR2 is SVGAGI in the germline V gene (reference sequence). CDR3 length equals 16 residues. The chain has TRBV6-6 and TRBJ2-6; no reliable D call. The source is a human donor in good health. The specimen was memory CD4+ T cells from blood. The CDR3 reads CASSSHSYSGANVLTF. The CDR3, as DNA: TGTGCCAGCAGTTCGCATTCTTACTCTGGGGCCAACGTCCTGACTTTC.